Each of the 14 T cell receptor beta chains below was sequenced from the same sample in a study of blood T cell repertoires in COVID-19. Only in-frame clones appear in the TCRdb table, and some are missing; sequencing was by immunoSEQ multiplex PCR. The sample consists of 200,000 to 250,000 clones, more than 75% of them appearing once. The sequenced material came from peripheral blood. Source of these receptors: a man aged 40-49 years with acute or convalescent COVID-19.

This clone was detected a few times. This rearrangement joins TRBV5-5 to TRBJ2-2; maybe TRBD2 (6 bases). V lost 2 bases, J lost 5 bases, and 10 bases lay in between. In germline, CDR1 is SGHKS, CDR2 YYEKEE (reference sequence). This CDR3 spans 14 amino acids. The DNA for the CDR3 is TGTGCCAGCAGCTTTTTGGGGGGTACCGGGGAGCTGTTTTTT. This gives the protein CASSFLGGTGELFF.

This clone was recorded once. The gene calls are TRBV5-4 and TRBJ2-5, with TRBD2 identical over 8 bases. Trimming removed 1 base from V and 5 bases from J; junction bases left unmatched: 10. Per germline, CDR1 SGHNT and CDR2 YYREEE (reference sequence). The length of the CDR3 is 16 residues. The CDR3 DNA reads as TGTGCCAGCAGCTTGCCCGGGGGGGGGCGCGTGGAGACCCAGTACTTC. Residues: CASSLPGGGRVETQYF.

With regard to this clone: This same CDR3 is encoded by further DNA sequences in the sample. This CDR3 reads CATSRGGGETQYF. The CDR3, as DNA: TGTGCCACCAGCCGTGGGGGAGGAGAGACCCAGTACTTC. The V gene is TRBV15, the J gene TRBJ2-5; D may be TRBD2 (6 bases). Deletions cut 5 bases from V and 4 bases from J, with 11 bases between. CDR3 length: 13 residues. The germline gives CDR1 LNHNV, CDR2 YYDKDF (reference sequence). Full variable domain (outside the CDR3, taken from reference TRBV15 and TRBJ2-5): DAMVIQNPRYQVTQFGKPVTLSCSQTLNHNVMYWYQQKSSQAPKLLFHYYDKDFNNEADTPDNFQSRRPNTSFCFLDIRSPGLGDTAMYLCATSRGGGETQYFGPGTRLLVL.

The rearrangement links TRBV19 to TRBJ1-6; no reliable D call. The CDR3 has 14 amino acids. Deletions cut 2 bases from V and 8 bases from J, with 10 bases between. CDR1 and CDR2 (germline): LNHDA, SQIVND (reference sequence). CDR3 protein: CASSILLRDSPLHF. In DNA, the CDR3 is TGTGCCAGTAGTATACTTTTGCGGGATTCACCCCTCCACTTT.

This chain links TRBV5-1 with TRBJ1-1, with 7 bases matching TRBD1. CDR3 size: 15 residues. Germline V lookup: CDR1 SGHRS, CDR2 YFSETQ. With V trimmed by 4 bases and J by 4 bases, 10 bases remained unmatched. CDR3 residues: CASSPTGARSTEAFF. In DNA, the CDR3 is TGCGCCAGCAGCCCTACAGGGGCCCGCAGCACTGAAGCTTTCTTT.

This chain links TRBV28 with TRBJ1-5, with D tentatively TRBD1 (5 bases). The CDR3 is made up of 16 amino acids. Germline V gene sequence: CDR1 MDHEN, CDR2 SYDVKM. With 6 bases removed from V and 0 bases from J, the gap between germline ends came to 15 bases. The CDR3 spells CASSSPQGGSNQPQHF. The CDR3 nucleotides are TGTGCCAGCAGCTCGCCGCAGGGTGGTAGCAATCAGCCCCAGCATTTT.

The gene calls are TRBV7-9 and TRBJ2-2; 7 bases line up with TRBD1. V shed 4 bases and J 7 bases; nucleotides not matched to a gene: 12. CDR3 size: 16 residues. Germline CDR1 and CDR2: SEHNR and FQNEAQ (reference sequence). In DNA, the CDR3 is TGTGCCAGCAGCTCCGGGCCGCAGACAGGGCTCGGGGAGCTGTTTTTT. Amino acids: CASSSGPQTGLGELFF.

This chain joins TRBV5-5 and TRBJ2-3; D uncertain. Looked up from germline, CDR1 is SGHKS and CDR2 is YYEKEE (reference sequence). The CDR3 totals 14 residues. The ends were cut back, 0 bases at V and 3 bases at J, with 8 bases in the middle. This CDR3 is CASSLDSRTDTQYF. CDR3 coding DNA: TGTGCCAGCAGCTTGGACAGCCGGACAGATACGCAGTATTTT.

The genes are TRBV9 and TRBJ2-3; D perhaps matches TRBD2 (6 bases). Looked up from germline, CDR1 is SGDLS and CDR2 is YYNGEE. This CDR3 has 16 amino acids. Trimming removed 4 bases at V and 4 bases at J, with 19 bases between. The CDR3 loop reads CASSLGGGSRADTQYF. CDR3 DNA sequence: TGTGCCAGCAGCTTAGGTGGGGGGTCGAGGGCAGATACGCAGTATTTT.

This chain links TRBV2 with TRBJ2-5, with D possibly matching TRBD1 (6 bases). Deletions cut 6 bases from V and 5 bases from J, with 19 bases between. The CDR3 runs 15 residues. Germline V gene lookup returns CDR1 SNHLY and CDR2 FYNNEI. The CDR3 reads CASRLNRVADETQYF. The CDR3 coding sequence is TGTGCCAGCAGATTAAACAGGGTGGCGGATGAGACCCAGTACTTC.

This clone appeared once. V and J are TRBV19 and TRBJ1-4; D may be TRBD1 (5 bases). Germline-derived CDR1 and CDR2 are LNHDA and SQIVND (reference sequence). Trimming left V 5 bases short and J 8 bases short, with 12 bases between. The CDR3 contains 13 residues. CDR3 amino acids: CASSGRAGEKLFF. The CDR3 DNA follows: TGTGCCAGTAGTGGCAGGGCTGGGGAAAAACTGTTTTTT. The whole variable domain, filled in from reference TRBV19 and TRBJ1-4, reads DGGITQSPKYLFRKEGQNVTLSCEQNLNHDAMYWYRQDPGQGLRLIYYSQIVNDFQKGDIAEGYSVSREKKESFPLTVTSAQKNPTAFYLCASSGRAGEKLFFGSGTQLSVL.

The gene calls are TRBV11-1 and TRBJ2-7, with D unclear. This CDR3 has 14 amino acids. V lost 0 bases and J 1 base, leaving 7 bases between the germline ends. The germline V gene encodes CDR1 SGHAT and CDR2 FQDESV (reference sequence). CDR3 protein: CASSLALESYEQYF. CDR3 in DNA: TGTGCCAGCAGCTTAGCGCTGGAGTCCTACGAGCAGTACTTC.

V gene TRBV5-1 combines with J gene TRBJ2-2; 13 positions agree with TRBD2. The CDR3 extends over 17 amino acids. The junction had 4 bases not matched to a gene; V was cut back by 4 bases and J by 1 base. Looked up from germline, CDR1 is SGHRS and CDR2 is YFSETQ. In DNA form, the CDR3 reads TGCGCCAGCAGCATCCGGACTAGCGGGGGGAACACCGGGGAGCTGTTTTTT. Amino acid sequence: CASSIRTSGGNTGELFF.

The V call is TRBV27, the J call TRBJ2-2; tentatively, D is TRBD1 (6 bases). This CDR3 spans 15 amino acids. CDR1 MNHEY and CDR2 SMNVEV come from the germline V gene (reference sequence). The V gene lost 6 bases and the J gene lost 1 base, with 12 bases spanning the gap. In nucleotides, the CDR3 is TGTGCCAGCAGCTTCGAGGGGGTGAACACCGGGGAGCTGTTTTTT. Its protein product is CASSFEGVNTGELFF.